Described below is a single T cell receptor (beta chain) sequence and its context. The protocol was immunoSEQ multiplex PCR, while the TCRdb copy is restricted to in-frame clones and leaves out a portion. Found here are roughly 45,000 clones, more than 75% of them singletons; the top ten hold about 2.8%. Germline CDR1 reads SGHTA; CDR2 reads FQGNSA. V dropped 5 bases and J dropped 5; count of bases not matched to a gene: 8. CDR3 length equals 15 residues. The sample comes from a study of blood T cell repertoires in COVID-19. The TCR originated in a woman older than 75 with COVID-19, enrolled during active disease. Sample: peripheral blood. The rearrangement links TRBV7-2 to TRBJ2-3; TRBD2 aligns across 9 bases. CDR3 nucleotide sequence: TGTGCCAGCAGCCTATTAGCGGGAGTGGTAGATACGCAGTATTTT. Its translation is CASSLLAGVVDTQYF.